This record concerns one TCR beta chain sequence. The antigen remains unidentified. Original processing methods: From ImmunoSEQ came sequences covering only the junction and carrying no quality scores, so filtering differed. The repertoire was sequenced with immunoSEQ multiplex PCR; TCRdb's copy has only in-frame clones and lacks some. V, J and clone size derive from that table, while D and trimming were established from the DNA sequence. The repertoire has 1.5 million to 2.5 million clones, approximately 95% of them found once; the top ten carry under 1.5%. V lost 6 bases to trimming and J lost 0 bases; unmatched junction nucleotides: 11. This CDR3 has 19 residues. The sample originates from a study of shared clonotypes between healthy human individuals. Terminally differentiated effector memory CD45RA+ cells were excluded from the naive CD8 cells, which were CD45RO-negative and positively selected for CCR7.

Study outcomes and limitations: The four-donor shared clonotypes exceeded non-shared clonotypes in generation probability, with non-shared ones scoring lower. In general, naive subsets displayed greater estimated richness than memory subsets did.

The genes are TRBV6-7 and TRBJ1-6; TRBD1 aligns across 10 bases. TRBV6-7 is annotated as an ORF whose role is uncertain. The clonotype was recovered from a man aged 18 to 29 in good health. The sequenced material came from naive CD8+ T cells sorted from blood. CDR3 sequence reads: CASSRNPGQGTSYNSPLHF. The DNA of the CDR3 is TGTGCCAGCAGCCGGAACCCGGGACAGGGGACCTCCTATAATTCACCCCTCCACTTT.